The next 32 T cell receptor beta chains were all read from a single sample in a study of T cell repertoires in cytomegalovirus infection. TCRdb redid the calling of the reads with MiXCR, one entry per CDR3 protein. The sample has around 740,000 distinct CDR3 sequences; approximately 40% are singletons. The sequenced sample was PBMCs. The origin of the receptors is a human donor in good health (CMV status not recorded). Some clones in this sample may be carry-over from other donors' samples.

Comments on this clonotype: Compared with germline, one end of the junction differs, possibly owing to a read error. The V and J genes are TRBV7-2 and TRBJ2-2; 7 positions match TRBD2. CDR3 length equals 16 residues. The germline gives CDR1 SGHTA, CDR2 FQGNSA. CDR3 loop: CASSLNGRSKTGELYF. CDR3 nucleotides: TGTGCCAGCAGCTTAAACGGGAGGTCTAAAACCGGGGAGCTGTATTTT.

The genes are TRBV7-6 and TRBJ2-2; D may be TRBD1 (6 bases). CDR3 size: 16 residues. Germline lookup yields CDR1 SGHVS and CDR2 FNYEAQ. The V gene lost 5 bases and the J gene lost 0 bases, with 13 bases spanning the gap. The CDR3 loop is CASSHWDKSNTGELFF. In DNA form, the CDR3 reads TGTGCCAGCAGCCATTGGGACAAGTCGAACACCGGGGAGCTGTTTTTT.

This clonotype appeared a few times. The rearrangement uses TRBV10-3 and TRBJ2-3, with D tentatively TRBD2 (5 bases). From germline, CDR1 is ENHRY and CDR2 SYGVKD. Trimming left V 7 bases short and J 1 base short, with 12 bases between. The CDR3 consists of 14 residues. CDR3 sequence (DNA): TGTGCCATCACTGCAGCGGTGCGCACAGATACGCAGTATTTT. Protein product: CAITAAVRTDTQYF.

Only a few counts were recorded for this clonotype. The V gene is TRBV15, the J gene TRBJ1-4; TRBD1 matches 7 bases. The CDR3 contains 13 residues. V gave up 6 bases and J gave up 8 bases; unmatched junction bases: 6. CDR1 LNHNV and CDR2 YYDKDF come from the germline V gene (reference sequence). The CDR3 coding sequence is TGTGCCACCAGAGCACAGGGGAACGAAAAACTGTTTTTT. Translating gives CATRAQGNEKLFF. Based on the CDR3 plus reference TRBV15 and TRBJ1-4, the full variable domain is DAMVIQNPRYQVTQFGKPVTLSCSQTLNHNVMYWYQQKSSQAPKLLFHYYDKDFNNEADTPDNFQSRRPNTSFCFLDIRSPGLGDTAMYLCATRAQGNEKLFFGSGTQLSVL.

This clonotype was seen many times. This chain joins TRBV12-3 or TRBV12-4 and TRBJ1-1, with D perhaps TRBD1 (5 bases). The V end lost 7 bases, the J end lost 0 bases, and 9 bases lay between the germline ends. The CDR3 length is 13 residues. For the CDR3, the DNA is TGTGCCAGCAAACGACAGCTGAACACTGAAGCTTTCTTT. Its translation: CASKRQLNTEAFF.

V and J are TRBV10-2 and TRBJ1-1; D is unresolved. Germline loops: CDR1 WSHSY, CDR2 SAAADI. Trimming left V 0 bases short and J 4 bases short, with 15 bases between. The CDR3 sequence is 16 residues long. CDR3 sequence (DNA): TGCGCCAGCAGTGAGTCGGGGATACTCGAGGGCACTGAAGCTTTCTTT. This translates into CASSESGILEGTEAFF.

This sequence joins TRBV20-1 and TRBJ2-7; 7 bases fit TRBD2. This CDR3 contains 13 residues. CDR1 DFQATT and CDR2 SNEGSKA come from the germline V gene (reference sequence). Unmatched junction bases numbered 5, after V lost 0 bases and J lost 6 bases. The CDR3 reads CSARETRGSEQYF. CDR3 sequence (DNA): TGCAGTGCTAGAGAGACCCGCGGGAGCGAGCAGTACTTC.

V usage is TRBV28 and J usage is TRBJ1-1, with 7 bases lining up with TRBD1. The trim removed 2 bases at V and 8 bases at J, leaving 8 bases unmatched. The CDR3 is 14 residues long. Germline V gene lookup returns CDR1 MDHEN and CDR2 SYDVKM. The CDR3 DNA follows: TGTGCCAGCAGTTTAATCAGGGGGGGTCAAGAAGCTTTCTTT. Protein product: CASSLIRGGQEAFF.

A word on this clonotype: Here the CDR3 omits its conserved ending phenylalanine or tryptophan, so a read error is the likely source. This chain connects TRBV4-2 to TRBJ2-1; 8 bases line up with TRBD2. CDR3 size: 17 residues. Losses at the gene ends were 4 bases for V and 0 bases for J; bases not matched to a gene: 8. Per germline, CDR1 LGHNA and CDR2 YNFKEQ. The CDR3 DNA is TGTGCCAGCAGCCTCAAACTAGCGGTGAGCTCCTACAATGAGCAGTTCTTA. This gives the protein CASSLKLAVSSYNEQFL.

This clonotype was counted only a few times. CDR3 sequence reads: CASALAGDNTGELFF. As DNA, the CDR3 is TGTGCCAGCGCCCTAGCGGGGGACAACACCGGGGAGCTGTTTTTT. This sequence joins TRBV4-2 and TRBJ2-2, with TRBD2 matching over 10 bases. This CDR3 is built from 15 residues. The trim removed 8 bases at V and 2 bases at J, leaving 5 bases unmatched. Germline CDR1 is LGHNA and CDR2 is YNFKEQ.

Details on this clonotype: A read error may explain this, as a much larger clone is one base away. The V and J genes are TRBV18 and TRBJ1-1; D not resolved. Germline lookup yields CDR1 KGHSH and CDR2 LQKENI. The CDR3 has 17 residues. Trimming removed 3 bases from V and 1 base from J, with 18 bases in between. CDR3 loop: CASSPLVVVQRNTEAFF. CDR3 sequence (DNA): TGTGCCAGCTCACCGCTTGTGGTGGTACAGAGGAACACTGAAGCTTTCTTT.

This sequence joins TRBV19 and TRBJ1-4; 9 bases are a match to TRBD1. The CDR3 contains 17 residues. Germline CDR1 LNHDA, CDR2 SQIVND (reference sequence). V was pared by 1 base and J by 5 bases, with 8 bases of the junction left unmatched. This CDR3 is CASSIVGTGLSNEKLFF. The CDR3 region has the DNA TGTGCCAGTAGTATAGTCGGGACAGGGCTCAGCAATGAAAAACTGTTTTTT.

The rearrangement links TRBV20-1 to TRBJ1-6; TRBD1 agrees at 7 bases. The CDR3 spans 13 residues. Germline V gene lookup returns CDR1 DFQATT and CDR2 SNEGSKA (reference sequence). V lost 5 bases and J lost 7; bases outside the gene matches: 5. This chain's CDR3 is CSARGQLNSPLHF. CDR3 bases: TGCAGTGCTCGGGGACAGCTAAATTCACCCCTCCACTTT.

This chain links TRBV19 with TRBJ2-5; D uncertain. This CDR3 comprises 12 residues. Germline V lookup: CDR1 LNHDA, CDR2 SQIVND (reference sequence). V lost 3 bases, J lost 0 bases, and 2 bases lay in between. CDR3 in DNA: TGTGCCAGTAGTATGAACCAAGAGACCCAGTACTTC. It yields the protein CASSMNQETQYF.

The CDR3, as DNA: TGTGCCAGCAGTTTAACAGGGGGCCACACCTTCTCTGGAAACACCATATATTTT. It specifies CASSLTGGHTFSGNTIYF. The chain joins TRBV12-3 or TRBV12-4 to TRBJ1-3, with 9 bases aligning to TRBD1. Trimming at V came to 2 bases and at J to 0 bases, leaving 8 bases not matched to a gene. This CDR3 region has 18 residues.

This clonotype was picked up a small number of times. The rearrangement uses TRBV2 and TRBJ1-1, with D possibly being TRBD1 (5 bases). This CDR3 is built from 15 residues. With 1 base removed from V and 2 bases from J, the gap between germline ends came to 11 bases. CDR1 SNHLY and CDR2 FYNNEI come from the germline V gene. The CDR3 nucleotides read TGTGCCAGCAGTGAAGATGGGGGTCTCAACACTGAAGCTTTCTTT. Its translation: CASSEDGGLNTEAFF.

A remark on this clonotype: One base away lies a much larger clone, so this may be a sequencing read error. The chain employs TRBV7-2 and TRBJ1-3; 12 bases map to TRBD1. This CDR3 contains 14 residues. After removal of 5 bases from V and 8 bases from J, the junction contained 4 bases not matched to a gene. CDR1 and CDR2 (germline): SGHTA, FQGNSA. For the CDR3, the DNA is TGTGCCAGCAGCGGGGACAGGGGGCTTGACACCATATATTTT. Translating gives CASSGDRGLDTIYF.

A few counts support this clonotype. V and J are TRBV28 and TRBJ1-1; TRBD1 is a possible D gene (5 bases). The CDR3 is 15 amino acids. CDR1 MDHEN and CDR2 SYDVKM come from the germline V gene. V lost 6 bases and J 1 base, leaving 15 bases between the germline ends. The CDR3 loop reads CASSPRGFSNTEAFF. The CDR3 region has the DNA TGTGCCAGCAGCCCCCGGGGGTTTTCGAACACTGAAGCTTTCTTT.

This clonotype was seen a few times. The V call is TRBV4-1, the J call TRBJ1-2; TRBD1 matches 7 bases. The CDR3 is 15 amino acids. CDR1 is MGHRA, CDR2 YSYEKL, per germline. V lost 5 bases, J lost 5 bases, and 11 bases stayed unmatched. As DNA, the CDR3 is TGCGCCAGCAGCAAGAACCCCGGACAGGAATATGGCTACACCTTC. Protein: CASSKNPGQEYGYTF.

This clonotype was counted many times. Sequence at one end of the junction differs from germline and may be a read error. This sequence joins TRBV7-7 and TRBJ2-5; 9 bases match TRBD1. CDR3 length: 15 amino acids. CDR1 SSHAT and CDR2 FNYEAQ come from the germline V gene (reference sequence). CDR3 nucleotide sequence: TGTGCTAGCAGCACCGGGACAGGGAGGGCTGAGACCCAGTACTTC. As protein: CASSTGTGRAETQYF.

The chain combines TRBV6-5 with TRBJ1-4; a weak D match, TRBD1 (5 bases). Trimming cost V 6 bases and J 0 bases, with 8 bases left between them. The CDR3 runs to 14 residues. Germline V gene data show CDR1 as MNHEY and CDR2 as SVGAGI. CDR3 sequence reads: CASSGASTNEKLFF. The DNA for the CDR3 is TGTGCCAGCAGCGGGGCCTCAACTAATGAAAAACTGTTTTTT.

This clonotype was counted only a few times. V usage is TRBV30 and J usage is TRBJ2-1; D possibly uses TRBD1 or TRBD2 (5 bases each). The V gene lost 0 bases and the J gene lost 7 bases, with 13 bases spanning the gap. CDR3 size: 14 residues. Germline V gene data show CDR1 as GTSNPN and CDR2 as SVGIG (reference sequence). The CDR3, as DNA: TGTGCCTGGAGTGTACTAATGTGGGGGAATGAGCAGTTCTTC. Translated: CAWSVLMWGNEQFF. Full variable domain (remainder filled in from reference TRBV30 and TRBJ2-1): SQTIHQWPATLVQPVGSPLSLECTVEGTSNPNLYWYRQAAGRGLQLLFYSVGIGQISSEVPQNLSASRPQDRQFILSSKKLLLSDSGFYLCAWSVLMWGNEQFFGPGTRLTVL.

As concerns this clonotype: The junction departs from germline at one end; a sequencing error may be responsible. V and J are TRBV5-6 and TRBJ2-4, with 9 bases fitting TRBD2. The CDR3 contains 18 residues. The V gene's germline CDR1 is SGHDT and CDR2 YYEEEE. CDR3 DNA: TGTGCCAGCAGCCGGGTGGCGGGAGGGAGTCGGACCAAAAACACTCAGTACTTC. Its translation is CASSRVAGGSRTKNTQYF.

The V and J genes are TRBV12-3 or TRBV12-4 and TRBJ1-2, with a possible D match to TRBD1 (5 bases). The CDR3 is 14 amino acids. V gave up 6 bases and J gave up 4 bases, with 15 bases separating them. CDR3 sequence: CASSSGTPTYGYTF. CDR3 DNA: TGTGCCAGCAGCTCCGGGACCCCAACCTATGGCTACACCTTC.

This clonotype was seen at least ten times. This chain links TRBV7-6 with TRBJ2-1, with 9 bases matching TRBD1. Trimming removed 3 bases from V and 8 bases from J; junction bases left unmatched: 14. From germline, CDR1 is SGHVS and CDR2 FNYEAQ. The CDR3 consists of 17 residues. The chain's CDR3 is CASSLRPSDRGNDEQFF. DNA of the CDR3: TGTGCCAGCAGCTTGAGGCCCTCGGACAGGGGCAACGATGAGCAGTTCTTC.

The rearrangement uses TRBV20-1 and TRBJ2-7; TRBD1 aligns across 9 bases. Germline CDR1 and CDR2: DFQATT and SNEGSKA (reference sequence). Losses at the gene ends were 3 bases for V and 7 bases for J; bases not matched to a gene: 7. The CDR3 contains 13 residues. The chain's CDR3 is CSARIDRGGEQYF. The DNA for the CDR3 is TGCAGTGCTAGGATCGACAGGGGGGGAGAGCAGTACTTC.

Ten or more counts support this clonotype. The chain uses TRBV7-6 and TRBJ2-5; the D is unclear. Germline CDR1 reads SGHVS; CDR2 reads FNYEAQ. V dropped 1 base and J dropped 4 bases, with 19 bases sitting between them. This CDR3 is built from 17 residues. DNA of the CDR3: TGTGCCAGCAGCTTAGGACCCCTAGGACGGGTTGGAGAGACCCAGTACTTC. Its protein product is CASSLGPLGRVGETQYF.

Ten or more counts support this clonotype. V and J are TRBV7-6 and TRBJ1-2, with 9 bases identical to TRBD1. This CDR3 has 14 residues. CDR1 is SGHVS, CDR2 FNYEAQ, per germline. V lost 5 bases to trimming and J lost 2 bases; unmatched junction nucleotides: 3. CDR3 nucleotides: TGTGCCAGCAGCCAGGGACAGGGAAACTATGGCTACACCTTC. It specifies CASSQGQGNYGYTF. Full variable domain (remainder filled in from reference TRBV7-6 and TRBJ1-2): GAGVSQSPRYKVTKRGQDVALRCDPISGHVSLYWYRQALGQGPEFLTYFNYEAQQDKSGLPNDRFSAERPEGSISTLTIQRTEQRDSAMYRCASSQGQGNYGYTFGSGTRLTVV.

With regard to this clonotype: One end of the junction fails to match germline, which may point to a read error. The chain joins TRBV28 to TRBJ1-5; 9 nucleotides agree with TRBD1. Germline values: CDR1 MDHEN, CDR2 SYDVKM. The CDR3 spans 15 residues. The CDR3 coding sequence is TGTGACATTGAAACAGGGGGCGGCCCGAATCAGCCCCAGAATTTT. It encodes CDIETGGGPNQPQNF.

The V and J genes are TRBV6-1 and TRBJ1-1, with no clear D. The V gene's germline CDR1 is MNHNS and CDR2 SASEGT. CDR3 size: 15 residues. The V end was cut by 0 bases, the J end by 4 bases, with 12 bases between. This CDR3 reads CASSEAPSFSTEAFF. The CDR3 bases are TGTGCCAGCAGTGAAGCGCCGAGTTTCTCCACTGAAGCTTTCTTT.

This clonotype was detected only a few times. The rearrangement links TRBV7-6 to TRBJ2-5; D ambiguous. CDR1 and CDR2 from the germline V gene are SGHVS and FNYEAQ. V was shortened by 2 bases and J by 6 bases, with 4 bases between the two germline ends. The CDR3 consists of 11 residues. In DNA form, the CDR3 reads TGTGCCAGCAGCTTACAACAGACCCAGTACTTC. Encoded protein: CASSLQQTQYF.

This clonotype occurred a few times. The CDR3 loop reads CASSLVVPGQGNYGYTF. CDR3 DNA sequence: TGTGCCAGCAGCTTAGTAGTACCCGGACAGGGCAACTATGGCTACACCTTC. V usage is TRBV7-8 and J usage is TRBJ1-2, with 8 bases that match TRBD1. The CDR3 is 17 residues long. After removal of 1 base from V and 2 bases from J, the junction contained 9 bases not matched to a gene. Germline V CDR1 and CDR2: SGHVS, FQNEAQ.